Sequencing of this T cell receptor beta chain was carried out in a study of blood T cell repertoires in COVID-19. Study as a whole: Material from acute and convalescent COVID-19 was sourced from the United States, Italy and Spain.

This clone was detected ten times or more. The CDR3 has 17 residues. In germline, CDR1 is LGHNA, CDR2 YNFKEQ. Germline trimming cut 0 bases from V and 4 bases from J; bases unmatched to any gene: 4. Using immunoSEQ multiplex PCR, the repertoire was profiled, and TCRdb retains in-frame clones only, with some absent. The sample includes 350,000 to 450,000 clones, more than 75% of them seen just once. The sequencing input was peripheral blood. The receptor was isolated from a human donor in a cohort sampled during active COVID-19. The rearrangement joins TRBV4-2 to TRBJ2-2, with 11 bases identical to TRBD1. The CDR3 sequence: CASSQDGTGGGTGELFF. The CDR3 region has the DNA TGTGCCAGCAGCCAAGATGGGACAGGGGGTGGCACCGGGGAGCTGTTTTTT.